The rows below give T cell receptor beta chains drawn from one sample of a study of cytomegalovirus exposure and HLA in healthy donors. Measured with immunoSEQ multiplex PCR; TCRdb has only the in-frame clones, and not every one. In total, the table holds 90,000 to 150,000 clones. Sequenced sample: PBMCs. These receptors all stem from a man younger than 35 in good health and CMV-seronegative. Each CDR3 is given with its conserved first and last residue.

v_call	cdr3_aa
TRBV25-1	CASSVDGDQPQHF
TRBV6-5	CASRATSYEQYF
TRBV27	CASSQSGTGFFNWSNQPQHF
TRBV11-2	CASSLGAGLVADTQYF
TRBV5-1	CASSWTGEPAFF
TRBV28	CASSSTGRSYEQYF
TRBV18	CASSPPSGPYEQYF
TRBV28	CASTVRTGGPRELFF
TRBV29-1	CSATPGGGREQFF
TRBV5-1	CASSLADGASYEQYF
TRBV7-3	CASSLGATATGELFF
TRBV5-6	CASSAGANTEAFF
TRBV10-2	CASSQGYGNQPQHF
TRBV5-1	CASSLGQGRAEAFF
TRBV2	CASSDRTAGRGYTF
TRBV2	CASATGGGGGNQPQHF
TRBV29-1	CSLFTGGGYTF
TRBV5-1	CASSFLQGGIPYGYTF
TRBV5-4	CASSPGTGATGELFF
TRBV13	CASSQRGNNEQYF
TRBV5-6	CASSPDRRETQYF
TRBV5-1	CASSYGGRSAYNEQFF
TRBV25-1	CASSGHSFPYEQYF
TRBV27	CASSFEGSVQYF
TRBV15	CATSSDRGESQPQHF
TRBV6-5	CASSYSSGKNTEAFF
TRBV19	CASSLQGLSGDEQFF
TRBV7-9	CASSTNQRQGLNTEAFF
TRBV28	CATHYDRGQRETQYF
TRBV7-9	CVSSSSRGNQPQHF
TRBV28	CASRKTVTFYGYTF